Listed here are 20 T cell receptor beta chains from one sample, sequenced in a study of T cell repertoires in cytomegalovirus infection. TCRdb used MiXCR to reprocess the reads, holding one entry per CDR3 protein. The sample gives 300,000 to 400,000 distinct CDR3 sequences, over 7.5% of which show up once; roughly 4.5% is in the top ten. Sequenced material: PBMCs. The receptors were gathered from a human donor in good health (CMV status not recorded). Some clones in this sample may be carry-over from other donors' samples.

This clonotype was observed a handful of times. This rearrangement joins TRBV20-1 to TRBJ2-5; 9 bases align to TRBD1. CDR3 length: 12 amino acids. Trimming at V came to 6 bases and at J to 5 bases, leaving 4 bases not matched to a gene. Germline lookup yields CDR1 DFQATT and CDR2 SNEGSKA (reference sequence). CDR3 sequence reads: CSATGGLETQYF. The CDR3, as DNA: TGCAGTGCGACAGGGGGTTTGGAGACCCAGTACTTC.

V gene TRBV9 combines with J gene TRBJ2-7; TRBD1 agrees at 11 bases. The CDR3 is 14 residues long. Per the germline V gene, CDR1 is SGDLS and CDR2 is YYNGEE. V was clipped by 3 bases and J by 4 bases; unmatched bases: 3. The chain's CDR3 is CASSEGTGGYEQYF. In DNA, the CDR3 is TGTGCCAGCAGCGAGGGGACAGGGGGATACGAGCAGTACTTC.

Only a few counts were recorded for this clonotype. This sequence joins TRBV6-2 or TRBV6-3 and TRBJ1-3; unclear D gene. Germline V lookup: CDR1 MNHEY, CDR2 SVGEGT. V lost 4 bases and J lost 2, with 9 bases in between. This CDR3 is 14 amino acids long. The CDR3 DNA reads TGTGCCAGCAGTTTGTCCAAAACTGGAAACACCATATATTTT. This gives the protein CASSLSKTGNTIYF.

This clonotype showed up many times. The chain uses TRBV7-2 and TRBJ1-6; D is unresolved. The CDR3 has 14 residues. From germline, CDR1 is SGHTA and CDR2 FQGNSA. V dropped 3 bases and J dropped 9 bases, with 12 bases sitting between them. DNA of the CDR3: TGTGCCAGCAGCTTCGGGGTATCCGGTTCACCCCTCCACTTT. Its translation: CASSFGVSGSPLHF. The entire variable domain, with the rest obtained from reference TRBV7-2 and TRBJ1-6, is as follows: GAGVSQSPSNKVTEKGKDVELRCDPISGHTALYWYRQSLGQGLEFLIYFQGNSAPDKSGLPSDRFSAERTGGSVSTLTIQRTQQEDSAVYLCASSFGVSGSPLHFGNGTRLTVT.

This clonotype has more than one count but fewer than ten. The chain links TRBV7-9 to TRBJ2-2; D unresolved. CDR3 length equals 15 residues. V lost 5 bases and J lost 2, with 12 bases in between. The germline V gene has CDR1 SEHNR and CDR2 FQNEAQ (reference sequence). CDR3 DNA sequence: TGTGCCAGCAGCCCGTGGATACTTAACACCGGGGAGCTGTTTTTT. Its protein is CASSPWILNTGELFF.

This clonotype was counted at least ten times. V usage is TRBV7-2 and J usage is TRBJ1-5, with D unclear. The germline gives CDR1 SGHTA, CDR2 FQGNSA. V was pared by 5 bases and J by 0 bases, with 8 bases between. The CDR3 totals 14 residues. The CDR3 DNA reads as TGTGCCAGCAGCCTGGACCATAGCAATCAGCCCCAGCATTTT. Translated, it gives CASSLDHSNQPQHF.

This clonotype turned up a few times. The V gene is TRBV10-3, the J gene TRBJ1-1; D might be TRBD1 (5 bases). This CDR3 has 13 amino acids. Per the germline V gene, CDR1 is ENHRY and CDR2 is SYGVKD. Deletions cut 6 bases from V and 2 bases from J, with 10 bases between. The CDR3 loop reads CAIREDINTEAFF. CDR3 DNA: TGTGCCATCAGGGAGGACATTAACACTGAAGCTTTCTTT.

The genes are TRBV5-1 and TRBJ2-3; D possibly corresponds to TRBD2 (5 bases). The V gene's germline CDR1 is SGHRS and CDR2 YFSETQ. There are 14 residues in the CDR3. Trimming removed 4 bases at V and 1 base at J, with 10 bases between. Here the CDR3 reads CASSPDSGTDTQYF. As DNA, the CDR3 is TGCGCCAGCAGCCCGGACTCCGGCACAGATACGCAGTATTTT. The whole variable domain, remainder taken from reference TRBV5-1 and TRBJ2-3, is KAGVTQTPRYLIKTRGQQVTLSCSPISGHRSVSWYQQTPGQGLQFLFEYFSETQRNKGNFPGRFSGRQFSNSRSEMNVSTLELGDSALYLCASSPDSGTDTQYFGPGTRLTVL.

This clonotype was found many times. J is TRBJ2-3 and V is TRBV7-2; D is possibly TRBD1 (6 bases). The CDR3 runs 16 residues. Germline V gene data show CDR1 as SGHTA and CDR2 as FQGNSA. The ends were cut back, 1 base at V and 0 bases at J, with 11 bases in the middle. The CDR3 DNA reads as TGTGCCAGCAGCTTAGGGGACATATATAGCACAGATACGCAGTATTTT. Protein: CASSLGDIYSTDTQYF.

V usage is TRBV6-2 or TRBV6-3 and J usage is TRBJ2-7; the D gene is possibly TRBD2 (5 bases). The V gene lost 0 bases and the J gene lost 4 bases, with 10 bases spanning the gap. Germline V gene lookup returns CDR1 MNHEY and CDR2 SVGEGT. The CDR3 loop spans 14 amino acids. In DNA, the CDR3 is TGTGCCAGCAGTTACTCGAGGAGGTTATACGAGCAGTACTTC. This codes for CASSYSRRLYEQYF.

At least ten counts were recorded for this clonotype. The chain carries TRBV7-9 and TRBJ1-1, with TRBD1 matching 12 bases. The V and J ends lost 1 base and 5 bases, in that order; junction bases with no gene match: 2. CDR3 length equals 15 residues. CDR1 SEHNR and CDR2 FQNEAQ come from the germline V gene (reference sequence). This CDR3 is CASSLVGQGATEAFF. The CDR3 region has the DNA TGTGCCAGCAGCTTAGTGGGACAGGGGGCGACTGAAGCTTTCTTT.

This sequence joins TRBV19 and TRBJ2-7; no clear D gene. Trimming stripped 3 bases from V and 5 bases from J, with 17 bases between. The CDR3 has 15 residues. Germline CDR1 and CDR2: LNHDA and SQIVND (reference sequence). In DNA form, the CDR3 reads TGTGCCAGTAGTATCGGAATAGCAGAGACAAACGAGCAGTACTTC. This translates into CASSIGIAETNEQYF.

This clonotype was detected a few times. The CDR3 coding sequence is TGTGCCAGCAACCCGTCGGGACTCCAGGGGACTGAAGCTTTCTTT. Residues: CASNPSGLQGTEAFF. The gene calls are TRBV27 and TRBJ1-1; D is possibly TRBD1 (6 bases). The V gene lost 7 bases and the J gene lost 5 bases, with 20 bases spanning the gap. This CDR3 comprises 15 residues. Germline V CDR1 and CDR2: MNHEY, SMNVEV (reference sequence).

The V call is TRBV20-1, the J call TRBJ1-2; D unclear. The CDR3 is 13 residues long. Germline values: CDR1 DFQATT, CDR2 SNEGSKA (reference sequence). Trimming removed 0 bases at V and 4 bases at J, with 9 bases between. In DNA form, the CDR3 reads TGCAGTGCTAGAGAGACTATGGGCTATGGCTACACCTTC. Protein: CSARETMGYGYTF.

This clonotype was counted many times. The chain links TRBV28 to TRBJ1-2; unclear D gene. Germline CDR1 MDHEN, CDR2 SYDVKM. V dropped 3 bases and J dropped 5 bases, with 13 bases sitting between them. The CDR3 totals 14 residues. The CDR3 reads CASSFVRWVYGYTF. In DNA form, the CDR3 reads TGTGCCAGCAGTTTCGTTCGCTGGGTGTATGGCTACACCTTC.

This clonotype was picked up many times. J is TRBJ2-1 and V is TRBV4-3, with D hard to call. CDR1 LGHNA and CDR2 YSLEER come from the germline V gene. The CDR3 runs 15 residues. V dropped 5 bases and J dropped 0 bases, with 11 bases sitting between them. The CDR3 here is CASSKSRSSYNEQFF. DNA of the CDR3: TGCGCCAGCAGCAAGTCGCGGAGCTCCTACAATGAGCAGTTCTTC.

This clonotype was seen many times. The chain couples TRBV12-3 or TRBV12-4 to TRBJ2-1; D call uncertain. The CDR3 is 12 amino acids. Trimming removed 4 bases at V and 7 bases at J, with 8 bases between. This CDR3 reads CASSSWGNEQFF. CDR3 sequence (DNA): TGTGCCAGCAGTTCTTGGGGAAATGAGCAGTTCTTC.

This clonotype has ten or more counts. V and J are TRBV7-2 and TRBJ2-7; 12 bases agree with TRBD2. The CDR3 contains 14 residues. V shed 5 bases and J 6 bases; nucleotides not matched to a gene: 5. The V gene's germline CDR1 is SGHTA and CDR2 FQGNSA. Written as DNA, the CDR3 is TGTGCCAGCAGCCTACTAGCGGGAGGTGCCGAGCAGTACTTC. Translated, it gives CASSLLAGGAEQYF.

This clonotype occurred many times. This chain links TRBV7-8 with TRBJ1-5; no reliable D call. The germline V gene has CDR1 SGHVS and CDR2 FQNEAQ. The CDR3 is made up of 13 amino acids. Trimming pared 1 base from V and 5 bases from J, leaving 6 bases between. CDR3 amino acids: CASSLVIYQPQHF. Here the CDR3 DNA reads TGTGCCAGCAGCTTAGTTATTTATCAGCCCCAGCATTTT.

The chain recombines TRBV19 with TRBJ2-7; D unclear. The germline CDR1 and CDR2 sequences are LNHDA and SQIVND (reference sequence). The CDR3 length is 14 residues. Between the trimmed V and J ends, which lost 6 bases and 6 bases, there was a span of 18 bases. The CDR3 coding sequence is TGTGCCAGTAGCTCCGTTTCGCAGGTCGGCGAGCAGTACTTC. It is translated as CASSSVSQVGEQYF.